Each of the 2 T cell receptor beta chains below was sequenced from the same sample in a study of shared clonotypes between healthy human individuals. The data were produced by immunoSEQ multiplex PCR, yet TCRdb's version contains in-frame clones alone and is incomplete. The sample lists about 1.1 million clones; approximately 80% were seen once. Source material: memory CD4+ T cells from PBMCs. Sample subset: CD45RA-negative fraction. The receptors come from a man between 18 and 35 years old in good health. Some clones in this sample may be carry-over from other donors' samples.

V gene TRBV10-3 combines with J gene TRBJ1-3; 7 bases fit TRBD1. From germline, CDR1 is ENHRY and CDR2 SYGVKD. The CDR3 is made up of 15 amino acids. With 5 bases clipped from V and 0 bases from J, the junction kept 4 bases outside the gene matches. The CDR3 protein is CAISSAGGSGNTIYF. CDR3 in DNA: TGTGCCATCAGTTCTGCAGGGGGCTCTGGAAACACCATATATTTT.

The chain couples TRBV6-1 to TRBJ2-7; either TRBD1 or TRBD2 may supply D (6 bases each). CDR1 is MNHNS and CDR2 is SASEGT in the germline V gene. Trimming took 5 bases from V and 12 from J, leaving 26 bases between them. The CDR3 is made up of 15 amino acids. The CDR3 loop is CASSPLGRMKGGLYF. The CDR3 DNA reads TGTGCCAGCAGTCCCCTCGGGAGAATGAAAGGGGGGCTGTACTTC.